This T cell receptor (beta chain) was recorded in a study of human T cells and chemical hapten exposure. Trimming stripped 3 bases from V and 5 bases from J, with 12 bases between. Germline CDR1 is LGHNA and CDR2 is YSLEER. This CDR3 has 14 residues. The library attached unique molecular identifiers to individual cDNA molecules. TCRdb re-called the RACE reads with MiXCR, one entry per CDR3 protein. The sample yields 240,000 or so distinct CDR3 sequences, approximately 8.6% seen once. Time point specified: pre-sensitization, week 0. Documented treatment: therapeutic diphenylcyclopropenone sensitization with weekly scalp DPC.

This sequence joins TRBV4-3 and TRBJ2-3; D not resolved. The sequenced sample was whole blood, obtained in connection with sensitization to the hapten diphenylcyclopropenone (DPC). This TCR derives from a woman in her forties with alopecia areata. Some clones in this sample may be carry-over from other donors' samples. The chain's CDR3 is CASSHLLLRDTQYF. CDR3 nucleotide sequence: TGCGCCAGCAGCCACCTCCTACTTAGAGATACGCAGTATTTT.